The entry below gives a single TCR beta chain sequence along with its context. Antigen: not known. This specimen belongs to a study of naive and memory T cell subsets. Study results and caveats: In naive cells, over 95% of TCR sequences were seen only once.

Four subsets defined by CD45RA and CD27 were sorted after CD3, CD4, CD8 and live/dead staining. Sorting gates: effector memory CD45RA-CD27-, EMRA CD45RA+CD27-. The beta constant-region primer was an equimolar mix of two oligonucleotides covering TRBC1 and TRBC2. Nested alpha and beta constant-region primers with the SP2 primer drove four PCR rounds on ligated cDNA. TCRdb reprocessed the UMI-ligation and nested PCR reads via MiXCR and lists one record per CDR3 protein. The table has 6,000 to 8,000 distinct CDR3 sequences, less than 35% seen once. The CDR3 has 14 amino acids. Trimming took 7 bases from V and 1 from J, leaving 12 bases between them.

The chain couples TRBV12-3 or TRBV12-4 to TRBJ2-3; no definite D call. The sequenced sample was CD8+ TEMRA cells from blood. Stated subset: effector memory re-expressing CD45RA, CD45RA+ CD27-. The sequence derives from a human donor in good health. The CDR3 nucleotides read TGTGCCAGCACCGAGGAGACTCGCACAGATACGCAGTATTTT. Its protein is CASTEETRTDTQYF.